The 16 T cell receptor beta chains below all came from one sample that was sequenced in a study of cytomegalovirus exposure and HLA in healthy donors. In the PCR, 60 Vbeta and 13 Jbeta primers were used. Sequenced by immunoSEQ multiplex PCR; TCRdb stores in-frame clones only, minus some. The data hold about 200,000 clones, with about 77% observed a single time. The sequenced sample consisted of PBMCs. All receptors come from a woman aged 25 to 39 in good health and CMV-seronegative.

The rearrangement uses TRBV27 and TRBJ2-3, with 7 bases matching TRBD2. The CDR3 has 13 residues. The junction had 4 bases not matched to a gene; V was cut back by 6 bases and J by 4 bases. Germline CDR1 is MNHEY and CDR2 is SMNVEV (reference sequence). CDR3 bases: TGTGCCAGCAGGGGGAGGGCCGCAGATACGCAGTATTTT. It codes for CASRGRAADTQYF.

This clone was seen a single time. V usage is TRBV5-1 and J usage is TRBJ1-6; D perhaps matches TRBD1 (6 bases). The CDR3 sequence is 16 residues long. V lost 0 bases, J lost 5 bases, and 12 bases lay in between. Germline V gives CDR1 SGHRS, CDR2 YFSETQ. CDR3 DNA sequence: TGCGCCAGCAGCTTGGATGGACAGAAAGATAATTCACCCCTCCACTTT. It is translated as CASSLDGQKDNSPLHF.

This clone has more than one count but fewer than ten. CDR3 loop: CASSVATGGFSEQYF. In nucleotides, the CDR3 is TGTGCCAGCAGCGTAGCGACAGGGGGCTTCTCCGAGCAGTACTTC. J is TRBJ2-7 and V is TRBV9; 10 bases match TRBD1. CDR3 size: 15 residues. Germline V CDR1 and CDR2: SGDLS, YYNGEE. Losses at the gene ends were 0 bases for V and 6 bases for J; bases not matched to a gene: 6.

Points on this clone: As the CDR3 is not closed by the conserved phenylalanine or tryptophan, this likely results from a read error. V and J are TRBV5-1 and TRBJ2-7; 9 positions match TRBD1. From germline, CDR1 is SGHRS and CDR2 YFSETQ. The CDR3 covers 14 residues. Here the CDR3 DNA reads TGTGCCAGCAACACCGGGACAGGGACCTACGAGCAGTACCTC. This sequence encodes CASNTGTGTYEQYL.

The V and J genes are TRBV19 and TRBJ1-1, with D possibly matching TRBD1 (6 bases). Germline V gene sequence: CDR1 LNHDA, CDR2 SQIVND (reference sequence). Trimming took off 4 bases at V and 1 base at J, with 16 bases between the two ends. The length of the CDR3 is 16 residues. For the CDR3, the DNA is TGTGCCAGTAGTAGGAATATCTGGGGGCAGAACACTGAAGCTTTCTTT. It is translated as CASSRNIWGQNTEAFF. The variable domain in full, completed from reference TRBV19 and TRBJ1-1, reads DGGITQSPKYLFRKEGQNVTLSCEQNLNHDAMYWYRQDPGQGLRLIYYSQIVNDFQKGDIAEGYSVSREKKESFPLTVTSAQKNPTAFYLCASSRNIWGQNTEAFFGQGTRLTVV.

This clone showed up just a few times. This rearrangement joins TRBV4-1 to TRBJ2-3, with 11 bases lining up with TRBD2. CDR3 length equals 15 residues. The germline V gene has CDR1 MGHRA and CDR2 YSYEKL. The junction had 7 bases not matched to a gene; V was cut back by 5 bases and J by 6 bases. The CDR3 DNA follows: TGCGCCAGCAGCGTTAGCGGGAGGGCCGCTGATACGCAGTATTTT. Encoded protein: CASSVSGRAADTQYF.

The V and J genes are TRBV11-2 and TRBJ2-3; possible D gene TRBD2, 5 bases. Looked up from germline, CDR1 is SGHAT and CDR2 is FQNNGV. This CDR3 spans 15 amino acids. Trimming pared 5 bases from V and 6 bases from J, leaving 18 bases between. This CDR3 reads CASSPRVSRGDTQYF. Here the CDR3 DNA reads TGTGCCAGCAGCCCCCGGGTGTCCCGAGGGGATACGCAGTATTTT. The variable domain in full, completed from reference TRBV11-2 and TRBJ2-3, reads EAGVAQSPRYKIIEKRQSVAFWCNPISGHATLYWYQQILGQGPKLLIQFQNNGVVDDSQLPKDRFSAERLKGVDSTLKIQPAKLEDSAVYLCASSPRVSRGDTQYFGPGTRLTVL.

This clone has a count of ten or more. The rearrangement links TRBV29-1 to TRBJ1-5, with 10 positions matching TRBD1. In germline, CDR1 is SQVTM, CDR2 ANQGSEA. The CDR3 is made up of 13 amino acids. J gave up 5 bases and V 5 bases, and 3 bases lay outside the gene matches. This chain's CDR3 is CSVSGTGDQPQHF. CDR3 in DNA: TGCAGCGTTTCCGGGACAGGGGATCAGCCCCAGCATTTT.

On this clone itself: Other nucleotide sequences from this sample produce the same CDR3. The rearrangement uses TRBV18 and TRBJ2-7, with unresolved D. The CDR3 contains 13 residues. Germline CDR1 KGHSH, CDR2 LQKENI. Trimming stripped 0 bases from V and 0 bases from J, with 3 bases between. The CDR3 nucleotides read TGTGCCAGCTCACCACCGAGCTCCTACGAGCAGTACTTC. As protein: CASSPPSSYEQYF.

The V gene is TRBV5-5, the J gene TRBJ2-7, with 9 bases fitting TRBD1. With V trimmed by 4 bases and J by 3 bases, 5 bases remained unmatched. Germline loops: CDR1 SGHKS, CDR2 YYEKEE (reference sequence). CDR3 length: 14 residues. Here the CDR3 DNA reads TGTGCCAGCAGCGGGCGGGACAGGGACTACGAGCAGTACTTC. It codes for CASSGRDRDYEQYF.

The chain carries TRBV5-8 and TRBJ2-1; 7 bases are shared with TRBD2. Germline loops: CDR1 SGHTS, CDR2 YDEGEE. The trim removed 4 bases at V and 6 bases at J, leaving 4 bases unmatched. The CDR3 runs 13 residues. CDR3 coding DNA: TGTGCCAGCAGCAGGACTAGTTTCAATGAGCAGTTCTTC. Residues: CASSRTSFNEQFF.

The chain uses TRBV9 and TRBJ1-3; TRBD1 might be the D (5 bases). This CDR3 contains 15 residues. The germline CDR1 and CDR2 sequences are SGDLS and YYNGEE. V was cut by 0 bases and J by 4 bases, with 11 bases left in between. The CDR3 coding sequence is TGTGCCAGCAGCGTAGGTAGACAGCCGGGAAACACCATATATTTT. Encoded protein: CASSVGRQPGNTIYF.

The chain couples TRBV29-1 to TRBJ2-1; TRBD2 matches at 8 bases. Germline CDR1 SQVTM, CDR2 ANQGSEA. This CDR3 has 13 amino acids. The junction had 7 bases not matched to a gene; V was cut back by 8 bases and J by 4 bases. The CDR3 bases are TGCAGCTCAACGGGGGGGATTTACAATGAGCAGTTCTTC. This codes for CSSTGGIYNEQFF.

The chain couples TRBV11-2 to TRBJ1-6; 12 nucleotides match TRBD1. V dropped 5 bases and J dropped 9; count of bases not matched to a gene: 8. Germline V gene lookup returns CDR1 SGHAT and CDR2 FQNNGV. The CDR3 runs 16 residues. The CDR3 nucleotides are TGTGCCAGCAGCCCTTTAGGGACAGGGGGCCTTTCACCCCTCCACTTT. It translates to CASSPLGTGGLSPLHF.

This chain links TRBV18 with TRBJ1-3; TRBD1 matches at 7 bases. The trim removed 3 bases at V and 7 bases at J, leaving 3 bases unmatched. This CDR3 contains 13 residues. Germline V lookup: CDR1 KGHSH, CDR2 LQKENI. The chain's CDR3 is CASSPGQDNTIYF. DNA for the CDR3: TGTGCCAGCTCACCCGGACAGGACAACACCATATATTTT. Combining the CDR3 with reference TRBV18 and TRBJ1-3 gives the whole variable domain NAGVMQNPRHLVRRRGQEARLRCSPMKGHSHVYWYRQLPEEGLKFMVYLQKENIIDESGMPKERFSAEFPKEGPSILRIQQVVRGDSAAYFCASSPGQDNTIYFGEGSWLTVV.

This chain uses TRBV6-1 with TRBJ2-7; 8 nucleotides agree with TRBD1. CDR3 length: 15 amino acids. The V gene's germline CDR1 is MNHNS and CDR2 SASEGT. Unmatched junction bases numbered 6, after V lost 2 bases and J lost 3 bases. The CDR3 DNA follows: TGTGCCAGCAGTGAACACCGGGACAGGCGCTACGAGCAGTACTTC. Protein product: CASSEHRDRRYEQYF.